This T cell receptor beta chain is drawn from a study of OX40 agonist ivuxolimab in advanced cancers. Study details: Patients received intravenous ivuxolimab every 2 weeks at 0.01 to 10 mg/kg.

Profiled with immunoSEQ multiplex PCR; TCRdb holds only in-frame clones, not every one. The profile covers about 120,000 clones, with around 91% appearing a single time and roughly 0.59% taken by the ten largest. The CDR3 length is 13 residues. Trimming removed 5 bases at V and 10 bases at J, with 15 bases between. Germline V gives CDR1 LNHDA, CDR2 SQIVND (reference sequence). The sample here was CD4+ or CD8+ T cells sorted from blood, taken in a trial of the OX40 agonist ivuxolimab. This clonotype originated in an adult with an advanced solid tumor such as melanoma, head and neck, liver or kidney cancer. The chain joins TRBV19 to TRBJ2-1; D may be TRBD2 (5 bases). As DNA, the CDR3 is TGTGCCAGTAGTTCCCCGAGGGTGGCGGAGCAGTTCTTC. It translates to CASSSPRVAEQFF.